The clone carrying this T cell receptor beta chain has a handful of counts. Deletions cut 2 bases from V and 8 bases from J, with 12 bases between. The CDR3 consists of 13 residues. CDR1 MNHEY and CDR2 SVGAGI come from the germline V gene. This specimen comes from a study of cytomegalovirus exposure and HLA in healthy donors. PCR employed 60 Vbeta and 13 Jbeta primers. Using immunoSEQ multiplex PCR, the repertoire was profiled, and TCRdb retains in-frame clones only, with some absent. Of some 180,000 clones listed, 75% to 85% are singletons. The chain has TRBV6-5 and TRBJ1-1; D may be TRBD1 (5 bases). Specimen: PBMCs. This receptor was identified in a man between 18 and 35 years old in good health and CMV-seronegative. The DNA for the CDR3 is TGTGCCAGCAGTTACGACATTCGGACAGAAGCTTTCTTT. This translates into CASSYDIRTEAFF.